Detailed here is one TCR beta chain. Its antigen is currently unknown. The sample originates from a study of Ad26.COV2.S vaccination and SARS-CoV-2 variants. Study-wide background: The authors gave Ad26.COV2.S intramuscularly, either once or twice 56 days apart. Findings and caveats of the study: Breadth and depth estimates from TCRs may understate total T cell responses. Non-spike TCR breadth was similar in vaccine and placebo recipients.

Germline-derived CDR1 and CDR2 are SGHAT and FQNNGV. The ends were cut back, 4 bases at V and 3 bases at J, with 16 bases in the middle. There are 15 residues in the CDR3. The table came from immunoSEQ multiplex PCR; TCRdb's copy has only in-frame clones and leaves some out. This table has about 480,000 clones, around 88% appearing once. Treatment reported: approximately 18 received Ad26.COV2.S at low or high dose, single or two shots; roughly five received placebo; per-sample allocation not given. Following the first vaccine or placebo injection, samples were taken on day 63. The vaccine antigen was prefusion-stabilized Wuhan SARS-CoV-2 spike.

The chain is built from TRBV11-2 and TRBJ2-7; D possibly corresponds to TRBD2 (7 bases). This TCR came from a person between 18 and 65 years old who received the Ad26.COV2.S COVID-19 vaccine or a placebo. The sample consisted of peripheral blood, taken in a trial of Ad26.COV2.S vaccine versus placebo. The CDR3 protein is CASSSTRGGHYEQYF. Here the CDR3 DNA reads TGTGCCAGCAGCTCGACAAGGGGGGGACACTACGAGCAGTACTTC. The full variable domain, rest sourced from reference TRBV11-2 and TRBJ2-7, is EAGVAQSPRYKIIEKRQSVAFWCNPISGHATLYWYQQILGQGPKLLIQFQNNGVVDDSQLPKDRFSAERLKGVDSTLKIQPAKLEDSAVYLCASSSTRGGHYEQYFGPGTRLTVT.